This TCR beta chain was captured by sequencing in a study of Tregs in tolerant kidney transplant recipients. A word on this clone: As yet, its antigen is unknown.

Sequencing was performed with immunoSEQ multiplex PCR; in TCRdb, only in-frame clones are kept and a portion is missing. The sample records some 66,000 clones, roughly 92% being singletons. Study-wide results and caveats: Expanding Tregs on activated donor B cells appeared to best identify donor-specific TCRbeta clones. The small number of patients limits these findings pending further validation.

This CDR3 spans 15 amino acids. Trimming removed 4 bases from V and 4 bases from J; junction bases left unmatched: 9. Per germline, CDR1 LGHNA and CDR2 YNFKEQ. The sequence came from a human donor who received a combined kidney and bone marrow transplant. Sample: CD8+ T cells from blood, taken before the transplant. The rearrangement uses TRBV4-2 and TRBJ2-7, with 8 bases lining up with TRBD2. CDR3 protein: CASSPPETSAYEQYF. In DNA form, the CDR3 reads TGTGCCAGCAGCCCGCCGGAGACTAGCGCTTACGAGCAGTACTTC.